The 19 T cell receptor beta chains below all came from one sample that was sequenced in a study of tumor and adjacent non-tumor tissue in lung cancer. This sample's RNA came from whole unsorted tissue. TCRbeta libraries were built with three rounds of nested PCR, modified from ARM-PCR. One entry per CDR3 protein results from TCRdb running MiXCR on the multiplex PCR reads. Found here are 65,000 to 90,000 distinct CDR3 sequences, 65% to 90% of them singletons; the top ten hold about 14%. The sample was lung tumor tissue. The receptors originated from a woman in her 50s with non-small cell lung cancer.

In the case of this clonotype: At one end the junction does not follow the germline gene, possibly because of a read error. V is TRBV20-1 and J is TRBJ1-1; 8 bases map to TRBD1. This CDR3 is built from 13 residues. Looked up from germline, CDR1 is DFQATT and CDR2 is SNEGSKA (reference sequence). This CDR3 is CSAMDRVNTETLF. CDR3 bases: TGCAGTGCTATGGACAGGGTGAACACTGAAACTCTCTTT.

On this clonotype itself: A read error may account for a junction end that differs from germline. The chain couples TRBV6-1 to TRBJ2-6; 7 positions agree with TRBD1. The CDR3 is made up of 14 amino acids. The germline CDR1 and CDR2 sequences are MNHNS and SASEGT. Here the CDR3 reads CVSQTGLGANVLTF. CDR3 DNA: TGTGTCAGCCAGACAGGGCTTGGGGCCAATGTCCTGACTTTC.

With respect to this clonotype: The final CDR3 position lacks the conserved phenylalanine or tryptophan, pointing to a likely read error. The genes are TRBV20-1 and TRBJ2-3, with 8 bases fitting TRBD2. The CDR3 spans 13 residues. The germline V gene encodes CDR1 DFQATT and CDR2 SNEGSKA (reference sequence). This CDR3 reads CSAMTSDTDTQYL. The DNA of the CDR3 is TGCAGCGCTATGACTAGCGACACAGATACGCAGTATTTG.

Of note for this clonotype: A clone one base away is much larger, so this may be a read error. This chain connects TRBV24-1 to TRBJ2-1, with 9 positions matching TRBD1. Germline CDR1 KGHDR, CDR2 SFDVKD. The CDR3 is 16 amino acids. CDR3 DNA sequence: TGTGCCATCAGTGACCGCGACAGGGGGTCCTACAATGAGCAGTTCTTC. This codes for CAISDRDRGSYNEQFF.

The CDR3 is CAGTWAGNQPQHF. CDR3 nucleotide sequence: TGTGCCGGCACCTGGGCAGGGAATCAGCCCCAGCATTTT. The rearrangement joins TRBV6-1 to TRBJ1-5; D is perhaps TRBD1 (5 bases). The ends were cut back, 11 bases at V and 4 bases at J, with 15 bases in the middle. Germline values: CDR1 MNHNS, CDR2 SASEGT. There are 13 residues in the CDR3.

In the case of this clonotype: This clone may be a read error of a much larger clone one base away. V and J are TRBV7-8 and TRBJ2-5, with 13 bases fitting TRBD2. The V gene's germline CDR1 is SGHVS and CDR2 FQNEAQ. The CDR3 runs to 15 residues. Trimming at V came to 6 bases and at J to 8 bases, leaving 9 bases not matched to a gene. CDR3 loop: CASSLTSGGMDTQYF. CDR3 nucleotides: TGTGCCAGCAGTTTGACTAGCGGGGGGATGGACACCCAGTACTTC.

Comment on this clonotype: One junction end disagrees with the germline gene, perhaps due to a read error. The chain employs TRBV4-1 and TRBJ1-1; D is unclear. CDR1 MGHRA and CDR2 YSYEKL come from the germline V gene. The CDR3 runs to 16 residues. The CDR3: CASSQDPYMASTEAFF. CDR3 DNA sequence: TGCGCCAGCAGTCAAGATCCATACATGGCAAGCACTGAAGCTTTCTTT.

V and J are TRBV29-1 and TRBJ2-2; no clear D gene. V was cut by 4 bases and J by 0 bases, with 9 bases left in between. Per germline, CDR1 SQVTM and CDR2 ANQGSEA. CDR3 length: 14 amino acids. The CDR3 sequence is CSVGTDANTGELFF. CDR3 nucleotide sequence: TGCAGCGTTGGTACAGATGCGAACACCGGGGAGCTGTTTTTT.

Turning to this clonotype: One end of the junction is discordant with germline, which a read error may explain. V and J are TRBV6-2 or TRBV6-3 and TRBJ2-1; 9 bases match TRBD2. Germline CDR1 is MNHEY and CDR2 is SVGEGT. This CDR3 contains 15 residues. The CDR3 reads CPSSSRLAANNEQFF. The CDR3 region has the DNA TGTCCCAGCAGTTCGCGACTAGCGGCCAACAATGAGCAATTCTTC.

Points on this clonotype: Here the CDR3 omits its conserved ending phenylalanine or tryptophan, so a read error is the likely source. V usage is TRBV6-1 and J usage is TRBJ1-5; D is ambiguous. The CDR3 is 12 residues long. The germline gives CDR1 MNHNS, CDR2 SASEGT. CDR3 sequence reads: CGSSNSNQPQHL. The CDR3 region has the DNA TGTGGCAGCAGTAATAGCAATCAGCCCCAGCATTTA.

With regard to this clonotype: One end of the junction fails to match germline, which may point to a read error. The rearrangement uses TRBV6-1 and TRBJ2-7; D is possibly TRBD2 (6 bases). Germline values: CDR1 MNHNS, CDR2 SASEGT. CDR3 length: 14 amino acids. The CDR3 here is CASTPIGEVYEQYF. The CDR3 DNA is TGTGCCAGCACTCCGATAGGGGAGGTCTACGAACAGTACTTC.

This clonotype appeared once. A much bigger clone sits one base away, suggesting this may be a read error. The J gene is TRBJ1-3, the V gene TRBV5-1; TRBD1 agrees at 7 bases. This CDR3 comprises 15 residues. Germline V CDR1 and CDR2: SGHRS, YFSETQ. The CDR3 bases are TGCTCCAGCAGCTTGGAGCAGGGGGCTGGAAACACCATATATTTT. It encodes CSSSLEQGAGNTIYF.

About this clonotype: In this CDR3 the conserved last residue, phenylalanine or tryptophan, is missing, so a read error is likely. The chain is built from TRBV28 and TRBJ1-6; maybe TRBD1 (5 bases). The CDR3 is made up of 15 amino acids. Germline V gene sequence: CDR1 MDHEN, CDR2 SYDVKM. CDR3 amino acids: CANSSHMGLDSPLHY. The CDR3 DNA sequence: TGTGCCAACAGTTCGCACATGGGGCTAGATTCACCCCTCCACTAT.

The V call is TRBV29-1, the J call TRBJ2-1; D uncertain. Deletions cut 4 bases from V and 10 bases from J, with 11 bases between. The CDR3 loop spans 11 amino acids. Per the germline V gene, CDR1 is SQVTM and CDR2 is ANQGSEA. DNA for the CDR3: TGCAGCGTTGGGGCAGCATCCGAGCAGTTCTTC. Its translation is CSVGAASEQFF.

Remarks on this clonotype: Without the conserved terminal phenylalanine or tryptophan, this CDR3 likely stems from a read error. The DNA is omitted, as the CDR3 cannot be located on it reliably, and the CDR3 follows TCRdb's listing. The chain is built from TRBV20-1 and TRBJ2-1. The CDR3 is made up of 8 amino acids, end residues included. CDR1 DFQATT and CDR2 SNEGSKA come from the germline V gene (reference sequence). CDR3 in amino acids: CSAREGYL.

On this clonotype: A read error may produce the germline difference seen at one junction end. The chain carries TRBV24-1 and TRBJ2-5; D is ambiguous. In germline, CDR1 is KGHDR, CDR2 SFDVKD. CDR3 length equals 13 residues. The CDR3 is CVTSFAVRETQYF. The CDR3 region has the DNA TGTGTCACCAGTTTTGCGGTGCGAGAAACCCAGTACTTC.

The CDR3 region has the DNA TGCAGCGTTGGGACATGGGGCTGCGAACAGTACTTC. Its protein product is CSVGTWGCEQYF. The J gene is TRBJ2-7, the V gene TRBV29-1, with D possibly TRBD1 on 5 matching bases. Per germline, CDR1 SQVTM and CDR2 ANQGSEA. The V end lost 4 bases, the J end lost 10 bases, and 17 bases lay between the germline ends. This CDR3 contains 12 residues.

As for this clonotype: Here the CDR3 omits its conserved ending phenylalanine or tryptophan, so a read error is the likely source. This chain links TRBV6-2 or TRBV6-3 with TRBJ2-5, with unresolved D. Germline CDR1 reads MNHEY; CDR2 reads SVGEGT. The CDR3 has 11 amino acids. V was pared by 6 bases and J by 10 bases, with 12 bases between. CDR3 nucleotide sequence: TGTGCCAGCAGAATTGGAGATATCCAGTACTTA. Protein: CASRIGDIQYL.

Turning to this clonotype: At one end the junction does not follow the germline gene, possibly because of a read error. This chain connects TRBV29-1 to TRBJ2-7; the match to TRBD1 covers 9 bases. CDR3 size: 12 residues. Germline loops: CDR1 SQVTM, CDR2 ANQGSEA. The DNA for the CDR3 is TGCATCGTTGGGACAGGGTGCTACGAGCAGTATTTC. Residues: CIVGTGCYEQYF.